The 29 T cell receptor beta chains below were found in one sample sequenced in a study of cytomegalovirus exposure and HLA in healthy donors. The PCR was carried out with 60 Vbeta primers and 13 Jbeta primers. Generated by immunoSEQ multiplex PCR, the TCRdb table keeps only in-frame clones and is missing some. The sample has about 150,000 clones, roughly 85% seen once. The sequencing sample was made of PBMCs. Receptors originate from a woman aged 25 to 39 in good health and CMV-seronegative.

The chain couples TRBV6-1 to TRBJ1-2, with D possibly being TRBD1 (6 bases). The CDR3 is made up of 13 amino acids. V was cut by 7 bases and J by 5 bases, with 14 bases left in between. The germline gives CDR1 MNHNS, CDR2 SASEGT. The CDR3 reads CASMRGIFYGYTF. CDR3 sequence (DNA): TGTGCCAGCATGAGGGGGATTTTTTATGGCTACACCTTC.

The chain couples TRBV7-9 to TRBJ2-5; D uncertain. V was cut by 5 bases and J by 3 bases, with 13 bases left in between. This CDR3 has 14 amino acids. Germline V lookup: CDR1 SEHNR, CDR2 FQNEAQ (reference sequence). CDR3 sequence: CASSDLRAKETQYF. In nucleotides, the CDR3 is TGTGCCAGCAGCGATCTTCGCGCCAAAGAGACCCAGTACTTC.

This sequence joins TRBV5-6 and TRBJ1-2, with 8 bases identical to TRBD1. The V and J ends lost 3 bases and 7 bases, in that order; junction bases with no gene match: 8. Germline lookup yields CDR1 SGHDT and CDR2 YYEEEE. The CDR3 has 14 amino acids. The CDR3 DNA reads TGTGCCAGCAGCTACGGACAGGGCTATGGTGGCTACACCTTC. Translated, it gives CASSYGQGYGGYTF.

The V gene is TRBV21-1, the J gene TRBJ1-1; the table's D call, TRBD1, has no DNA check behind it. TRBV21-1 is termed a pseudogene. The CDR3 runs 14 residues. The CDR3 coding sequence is TGTGCCAGCAGCATCAAGGGGGCTAACACTGAAGCTTTCTTT. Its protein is CASSIKGANTEAFF.

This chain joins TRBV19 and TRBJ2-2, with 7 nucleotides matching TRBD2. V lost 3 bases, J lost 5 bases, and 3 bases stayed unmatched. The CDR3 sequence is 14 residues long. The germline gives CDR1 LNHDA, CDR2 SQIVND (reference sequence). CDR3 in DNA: TGTGCCAGTAGTATTGGGGAGGGGACCGGGGAGCTGTTTTTT. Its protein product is CASSIGEGTGELFF.

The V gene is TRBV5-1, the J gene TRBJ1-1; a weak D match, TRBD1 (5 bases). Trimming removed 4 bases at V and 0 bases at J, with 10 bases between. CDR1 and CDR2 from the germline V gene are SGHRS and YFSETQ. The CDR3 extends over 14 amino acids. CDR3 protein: CASSATAVNTEAFF. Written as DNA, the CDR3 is TGCGCCAGCAGCGCGACAGCAGTGAACACTGAAGCTTTCTTT.

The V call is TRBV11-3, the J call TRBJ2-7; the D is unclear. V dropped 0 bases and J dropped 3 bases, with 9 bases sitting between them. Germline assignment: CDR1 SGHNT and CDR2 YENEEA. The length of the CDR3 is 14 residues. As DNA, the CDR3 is TGTGCCAGCAGCTTAGATGGTATCAGCTACGAGCAGTACTTC. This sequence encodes CASSLDGISYEQYF. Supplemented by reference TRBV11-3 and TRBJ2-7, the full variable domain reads EAGVVQSPRYKIIEKKQPVAFWCNPISGHNTLYWYLQNLGQGPELLIRYENEEAVDDSQLPKDRFSAERLKGVDSTLKIQPAELGDSAVYLCASSLDGISYEQYFGPGTRLTVT.

The CDR3 sequence: CASSPGGRVNQPQHF. CDR3 DNA: TGTGCCAGCTCACCAGGGGGCAGGGTAAATCAGCCCCAGCATTTT. This chain joins TRBV18 and TRBJ1-5; D possibly corresponds to TRBD1 (6 bases). The germline CDR1 and CDR2 sequences are KGHSH and LQKENI. Trimming removed 2 bases from V and 4 bases from J, with 12 bases in between. The CDR3 is 15 amino acids.

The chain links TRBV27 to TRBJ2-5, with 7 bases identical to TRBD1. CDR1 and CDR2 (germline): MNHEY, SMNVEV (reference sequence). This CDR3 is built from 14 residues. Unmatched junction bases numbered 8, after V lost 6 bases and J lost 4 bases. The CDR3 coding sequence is TGTGCCAGCAGATTGGACAGGAGAGCAGAGACCCAGTACTTC. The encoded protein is CASRLDRRAETQYF.

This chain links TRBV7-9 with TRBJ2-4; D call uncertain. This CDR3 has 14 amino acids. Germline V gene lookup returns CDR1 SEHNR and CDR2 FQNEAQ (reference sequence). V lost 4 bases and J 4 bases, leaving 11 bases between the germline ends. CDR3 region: CASSSGWSKNIQYF. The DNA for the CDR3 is TGTGCCAGCAGCTCAGGATGGTCGAAAAACATTCAGTACTTC.

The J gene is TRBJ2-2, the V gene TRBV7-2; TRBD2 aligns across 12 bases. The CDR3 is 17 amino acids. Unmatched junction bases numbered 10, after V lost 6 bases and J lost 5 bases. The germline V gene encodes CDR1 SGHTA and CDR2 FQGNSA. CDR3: CASRRASGGARTGELFF. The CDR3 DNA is TGTGCCAGCAGGCGAGCTAGCGGGGGGGCAAGGACCGGGGAGCTGTTTTTT.

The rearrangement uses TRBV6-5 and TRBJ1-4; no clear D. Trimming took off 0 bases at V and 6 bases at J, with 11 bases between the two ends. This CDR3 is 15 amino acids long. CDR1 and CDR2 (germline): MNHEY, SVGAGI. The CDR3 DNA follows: TGTGCCAGCAGTTACTCGACACAGAGAGATGAAAAACTGTTTTTT. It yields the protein CASSYSTQRDEKLFF.

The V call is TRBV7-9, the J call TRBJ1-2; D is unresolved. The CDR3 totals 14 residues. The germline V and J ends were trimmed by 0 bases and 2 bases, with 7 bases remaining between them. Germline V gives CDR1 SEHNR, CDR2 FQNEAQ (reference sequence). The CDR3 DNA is TGTGCCAGCAGCTTAGCGTGGGAGAACTATGGCTACACCTTC. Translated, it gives CASSLAWENYGYTF.

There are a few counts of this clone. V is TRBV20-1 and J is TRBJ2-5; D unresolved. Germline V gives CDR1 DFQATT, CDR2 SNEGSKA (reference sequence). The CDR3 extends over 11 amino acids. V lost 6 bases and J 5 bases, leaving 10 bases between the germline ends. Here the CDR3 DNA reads TGCAGTGCCTTCAGGCCGGAGACCCAGTACTTC. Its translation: CSAFRPETQYF.

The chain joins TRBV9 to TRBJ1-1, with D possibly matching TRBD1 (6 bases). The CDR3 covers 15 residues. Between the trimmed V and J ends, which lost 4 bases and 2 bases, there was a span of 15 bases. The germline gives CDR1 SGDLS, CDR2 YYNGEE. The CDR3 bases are TGTGCCAGCAGCATATCGGGACAAATTAACACTGAAGCTTTCTTT. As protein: CASSISGQINTEAFF.

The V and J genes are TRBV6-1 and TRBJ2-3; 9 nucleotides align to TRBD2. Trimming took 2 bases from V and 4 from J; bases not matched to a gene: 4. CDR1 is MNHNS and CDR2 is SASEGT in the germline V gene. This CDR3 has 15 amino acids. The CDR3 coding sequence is TGTGCCAGCAGTGAACGGCGGGGGGGGGCAGATACGCAGTATTTT. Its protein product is CASSERRGGADTQYF.

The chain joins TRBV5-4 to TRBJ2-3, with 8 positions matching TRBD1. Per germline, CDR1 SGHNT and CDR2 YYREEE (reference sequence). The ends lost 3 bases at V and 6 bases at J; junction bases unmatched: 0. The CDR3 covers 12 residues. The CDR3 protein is CASSWDRDTQYF. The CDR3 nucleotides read TGTGCCAGCAGCTGGGACAGGGATACGCAGTATTTT. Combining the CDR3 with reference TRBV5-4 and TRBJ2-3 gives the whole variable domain ETGVTQSPTHLIKTRGQQVTLRCSSQSGHNTVSWYQQALGQGPQFIFQYYREEENGRGNFPPRFSGLQFPNYSSELNVNALELDDSALYLCASSWDRDTQYFGPGTRLTVL.

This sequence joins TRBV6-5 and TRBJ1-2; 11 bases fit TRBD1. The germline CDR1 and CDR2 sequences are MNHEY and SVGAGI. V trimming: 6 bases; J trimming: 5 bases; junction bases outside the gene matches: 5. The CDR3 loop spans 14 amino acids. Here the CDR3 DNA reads TGTGCCAGCAGGGACAGGGGGCGGAGGTATGGCTACACCTTC. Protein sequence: CASRDRGRRYGYTF.

CDR3 protein: CASSAQTGDNTEAFF. The CDR3 region has the DNA TGTGCCAGCAGCGCGCAAACAGGGGATAACACTGAAGCTTTCTTT. The rearrangement uses TRBV9 and TRBJ1-1, with 7 bases fitting TRBD1. Germline CDR1 SGDLS, CDR2 YYNGEE. This CDR3 region has 15 residues. The J segment lost 2 bases and the V segment lost 3 bases, leaving 7 bases of the junction unmatched.

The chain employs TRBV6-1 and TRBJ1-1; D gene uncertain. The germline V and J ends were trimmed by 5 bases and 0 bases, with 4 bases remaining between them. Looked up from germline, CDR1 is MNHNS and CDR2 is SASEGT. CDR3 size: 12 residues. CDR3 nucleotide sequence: TGTGCCAGCAGTCCAATGAACACTGAAGCTTTCTTT. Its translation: CASSPMNTEAFF.

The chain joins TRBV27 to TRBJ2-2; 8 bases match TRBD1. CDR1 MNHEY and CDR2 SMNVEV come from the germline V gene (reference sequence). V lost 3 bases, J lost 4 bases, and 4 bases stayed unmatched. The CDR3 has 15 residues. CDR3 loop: CASSFSDRGTGELFF. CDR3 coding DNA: TGTGCCAGCAGTTTTTCAGACAGGGGCACCGGGGAGCTGTTTTTT.

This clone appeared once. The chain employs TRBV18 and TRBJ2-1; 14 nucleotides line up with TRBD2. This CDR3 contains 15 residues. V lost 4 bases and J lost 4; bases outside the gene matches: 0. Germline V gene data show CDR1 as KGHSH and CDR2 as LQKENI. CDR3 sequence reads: CASSRLAGGYNEQFF. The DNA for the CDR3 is TGTGCCAGCTCACGACTAGCGGGGGGGTACAATGAGCAGTTCTTC.

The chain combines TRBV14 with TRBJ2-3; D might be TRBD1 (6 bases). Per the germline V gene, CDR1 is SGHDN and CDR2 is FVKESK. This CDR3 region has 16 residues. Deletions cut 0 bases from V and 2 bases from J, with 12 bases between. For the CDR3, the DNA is TGTGCCAGCAGCCAAGATCAGGGGATAAACACAGATACGCAGTATTTT. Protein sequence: CASSQDQGINTDTQYF.

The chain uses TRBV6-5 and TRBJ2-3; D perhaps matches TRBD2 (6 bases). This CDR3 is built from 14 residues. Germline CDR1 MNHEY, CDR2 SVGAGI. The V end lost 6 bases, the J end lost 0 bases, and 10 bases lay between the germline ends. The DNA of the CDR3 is TGTGCCAGCAGCCGGGGGTCTAGCACAGATACGCAGTATTTT. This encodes CASSRGSSTDTQYF.

In DNA, the CDR3 is TGTGCCAGCTCACCCAGGACAGGGGGCAACAATGAGCAGTTCTTC. Amino acid sequence: CASSPRTGGNNEQFF. J is TRBJ2-1 and V is TRBV18, with 11 bases lining up with TRBD1. Germline V lookup: CDR1 KGHSH, CDR2 LQKENI. V dropped 3 bases and J dropped 5; count of bases not matched to a gene: 3. The CDR3 is 15 amino acids.

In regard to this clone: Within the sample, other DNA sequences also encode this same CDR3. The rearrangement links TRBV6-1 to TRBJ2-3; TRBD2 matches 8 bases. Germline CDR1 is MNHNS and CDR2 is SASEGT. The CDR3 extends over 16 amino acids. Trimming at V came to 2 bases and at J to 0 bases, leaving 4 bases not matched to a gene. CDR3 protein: CASSERSGGSTDTQYF. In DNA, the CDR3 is TGTGCCAGCAGTGAAAGGAGCGGGGGCAGCACAGATACGCAGTATTTT.

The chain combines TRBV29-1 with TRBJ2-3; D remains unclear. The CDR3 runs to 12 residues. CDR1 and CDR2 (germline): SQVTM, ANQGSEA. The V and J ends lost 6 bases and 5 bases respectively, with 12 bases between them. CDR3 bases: TGCAGCGTCTTACTTAGTCAAGATACGCAGTATTTT. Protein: CSVLLSQDTQYF.

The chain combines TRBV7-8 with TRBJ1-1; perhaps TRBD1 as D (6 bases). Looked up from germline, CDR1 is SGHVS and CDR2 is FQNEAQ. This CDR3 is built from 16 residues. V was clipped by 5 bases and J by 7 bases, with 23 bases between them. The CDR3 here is CASSPWTAEVDGEAFF. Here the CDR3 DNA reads TGTGCCAGCAGCCCCTGGACAGCGGAGGTTGATGGTGAAGCTTTCTTT.

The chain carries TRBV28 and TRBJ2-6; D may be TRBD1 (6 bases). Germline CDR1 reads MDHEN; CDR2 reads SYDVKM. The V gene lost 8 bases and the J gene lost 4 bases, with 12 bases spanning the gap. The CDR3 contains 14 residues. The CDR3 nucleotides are TGTGCCAGCGGCACAGGGTCCGGGGCCAACGTCCTGACTTTC. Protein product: CASGTGSGANVLTF.